This entry lists 27 T cell receptor beta chains sequenced from one sample in a study of low-dose radiotherapy and immunotherapy resistance in tumors. Both TCRalpha and TCRbeta chains were reverse transcribed with V-gene-specific primers. Using a constant-region primer together with a V-primer adapter, TCRs were subjected to roughly 18 PCR cycles of amplification. TCRdb called the reads again in MiXCR, with one record for every CDR3 protein. The sample records 65,000 to 100,000 distinct CDR3 sequences, 15% to 20% being singletons. Time point defined: before trial treatment. The sequencing here drew on PBMCs, taken before treatment. The receptors come from a male donor with prostate cancer.

For this clonotype: A read error is the likely source, as a far larger clone sits one nucleotide away. The V call is TRBV7-3, the J call TRBJ2-7, with D possibly being TRBD1 (6 bases). This CDR3 has 15 amino acids. Germline V gives CDR1 SGHTA, CDR2 FQGTGA. As DNA, the CDR3 is TGTGCCTGCAGCTCTACAACAGGGCGCTACTACGAGCAGTACTTC. Protein product: CACSSTTGRYYEQYF.

For this clonotype: Only one base separates this from a far larger clonotype, so it likely reflects a read error. The chain combines TRBV12-3 or TRBV12-4 with TRBJ1-1, with no clear D. The CDR3 is 14 residues long. V dropped 6 bases and J dropped 5 bases, with 16 bases sitting between them. CDR3 nucleotide sequence: TGTGCCAGCAGCAGAGATGTCGGAGGGACTGAAGCTTTCTTT. This sequence encodes CASSRDVGGTEAFF.

This clonotype was detected many times. V is TRBV20-1 and J is TRBJ2-5; 13 bases fit TRBD2. The junction had 7 bases not matched to a gene; V was cut back by 7 bases and J by 5 bases. The germline V gene encodes CDR1 DFQATT and CDR2 SNEGSKA (reference sequence). CDR3 length: 14 residues. CDR3 residues: CSGGTSGDWETQYF. DNA for the CDR3: TGCAGTGGGGGGACTAGCGGGGATTGGGAGACCCAGTACTTC.

This clonotype was observed at least ten times. This sequence joins TRBV10-1 and TRBJ2-2, with D tentatively TRBD1 (6 bases). Germline CDR1 WNHNN, CDR2 SYGVQD (reference sequence). V dropped 9 bases and J dropped 1 base, with 9 bases sitting between them. The CDR3 spans 13 residues. The CDR3 DNA reads TGCGCCAGTGAGGACAGGAACACCGGGGAGCTGTTTTTT. This sequence encodes CASEDRNTGELFF.

This clonotype was counted many times. This sequence joins TRBV2 and TRBJ1-5, with 7 bases lining up with TRBD1. After removal of 6 bases from V and 4 bases from J, the junction contained 6 bases not matched to a gene. Germline assignment: CDR1 SNHLY and CDR2 FYNNEI. This CDR3 region has 14 residues. The DNA for the CDR3 is TGTGCCAGCAGCCGCGGGACAGAAAATCAGCCCCAGCATTTT. It codes for CASSRGTENQPQHF.

In this sample, this clonotype turned up many times. The chain employs TRBV14 and TRBJ2-1; 11 nucleotides align to TRBD2. The ends lost 2 bases at V and 7 bases at J; junction bases unmatched: 4. Germline values: CDR1 SGHDN, CDR2 FVKESK. There are 15 residues in the CDR3. Here the CDR3 reads CASSQLLAGGNEQFF. The DNA of the CDR3 is TGTGCCAGCAGCCAATTGTTAGCGGGGGGGAATGAGCAGTTCTTC.

This clonotype has a count of ten or more. This sequence joins TRBV7-9 and TRBJ2-3; 8 bases map to TRBD2. The CDR3 contains 13 residues. V lost 4 bases to trimming and J lost 6 bases; unmatched junction nucleotides: 3. Per germline, CDR1 SEHNR and CDR2 FQNEAQ (reference sequence). CDR3 sequence reads: CASSSSGSDTQYF. The CDR3 DNA reads TGTGCCAGCAGCTCTAGCGGGTCTGATACGCAGTATTTT.

This clonotype was observed many times. CDR3 DNA sequence: TGTGCCAGCAGCCCCCAGGGATCGGGTGAAAAACTGTTTTTT. Translated, it gives CASSPQGSGEKLFF. The rearrangement links TRBV5-4 to TRBJ1-4, with D perhaps matching TRBD1 (5 bases). Trimming shortened V by 4 bases and J by 7 bases, and 14 bases separated the two germline ends. The length of the CDR3 is 14 residues. Germline assignment: CDR1 SGHNT and CDR2 YYREEE (reference sequence).

This clonotype was counted many times. This chain links TRBV21-1 with TRBJ1-2. TRBV21-1 corresponds to a pseudogene. This CDR3 spans 14 amino acids. DNA for the CDR3: TGTGCCAGCAGCAAAGGACAGCGGGGGAATTGCTACACCTTC. It encodes CASSKGQRGNCYTF.

Of note for this clonotype: A far larger clone is only one base removed, so a read error is likely. This chain connects TRBV6-8 to TRBJ1-5, with D tentatively TRBD1 (5 bases). Germline V gene sequence: CDR1 MNHGY, CDR2 SAAAGT. The CDR3 spans 14 residues. V lost 8 bases and J lost 3, with 14 bases in between. CDR3 amino acids: CASGTGRNNQPQHF. Here the CDR3 DNA reads TGTGCCAGCGGTACGGGACGGAACAATCAGCCCCAGCATTTT.

The rearrangement links TRBV29-1 to TRBJ1-1; the match to TRBD1 covers 10 bases. J lost 11 bases, V lost 7 bases, and 7 bases had no gene match. CDR1 SQVTM and CDR2 ANQGSEA come from the germline V gene. The CDR3 extends over 11 amino acids. CDR3 DNA: TGCAGCGCCAGGACAGGGGGGACGGCTTTCTTT. Amino acids: CSARTGGTAFF.

This clonotype has ten or more counts. The V gene is TRBV13, the J gene TRBJ1-1; no clear D gene. V lost 2 bases, J lost 1 base, and 5 bases lay in between. This CDR3 has 13 residues. Germline V lookup: CDR1 PRHDT, CDR2 FYEKMQ (reference sequence). CDR3 in amino acids: CASSLQSNTEAFF. The CDR3 nucleotides read TGTGCCAGCAGCTTACAGTCGAACACTGAAGCTTTCTTT.

This clonotype appeared many times. The chain combines TRBV30 with TRBJ2-1; 11 bases line up with TRBD2. The CDR3 is 17 amino acids. V shed 1 base and J 9 bases; nucleotides not matched to a gene: 14. Germline CDR1 GTSNPN, CDR2 SVGIG (reference sequence). CDR3 nucleotide sequence: TGTGCCTGGAGTGAGGGGGTCTTAGCGGGGGGGCGGGGTGAGCAGTTCTTC. Translation: CAWSEGVLAGGRGEQFF.

This clonotype was seen only a few times. V and J are TRBV2 and TRBJ2-7; TRBD2 aligns across 9 bases. The CDR3 sequence is 15 residues long. Germline-derived CDR1 and CDR2 are SNHLY and FYNNEI. Germline trimming cut 7 bases from V and 7 bases from J; bases unmatched to any gene: 14. DNA for the CDR3: TGTGCCAGCATGGACCTCGGCGGGGGGGATCGTGAGCAGTACTTC. It encodes CASMDLGGGDREQYF. Looking up the rest from reference TRBV2 and TRBJ2-7 gives the full variable domain: EPEVTQTPSHQVTQMGQEVILRCVPISNHLYFYWYRQILGQKVEFLVSFYNNEISEKSEIFDDQFSVERPDGSNFTLKIRSTKLEDSAMYFCASMDLGGGDREQYFGPGTRLTVT.

This clonotype was found many times. The chain is built from TRBV4-1 and TRBJ2-3, with TRBD2 identical over 8 bases. The V segment lost 3 bases and the J segment 3 bases; nucleotides outside the gene matches: 11. The CDR3 runs 17 residues. Germline CDR1 and CDR2: MGHRA and YSYEKL. The CDR3 here is CASSHYSRGGKTDTQYF. The CDR3 DNA sequence: TGCGCCAGCAGCCACTATTCCCGGGGGGGAAAAACAGATACGCAGTATTTT.

This clonotype was seen many times. The chain is built from TRBV5-1 and TRBJ2-1, with D possibly called TRBD1 or TRBD2 (5 bases each). Germline V gene lookup returns CDR1 SGHRS and CDR2 YFSETQ. The CDR3 covers 14 residues. V was pared by 4 bases and J by 5 bases, with 13 bases between. The CDR3 DNA reads as TGCGCCAGCAGCACCCCCCGGGGCCACAATGAGCAGTTCTTC. Translated: CASSTPRGHNEQFF.

This clonotype was counted at least ten times. The chain couples TRBV29-1 to TRBJ1-1; D remains ambiguous. This CDR3 spans 10 amino acids. Germline V gives CDR1 SQVTM, CDR2 ANQGSEA. V lost 6 bases, J lost 6 bases, and 8 bases lay in between. CDR3 amino acids: CSVAGAEAFF. The CDR3 DNA reads as TGCAGCGTCGCAGGTGCTGAAGCTTTCTTT.

As for this clonotype: A read error likely explains this, since a far larger clone differs by one base. The CDR3 loop is CASSFRMQETQYF. DNA for the CDR3: TGTGCCAGCAGCTTCCGTATGCAAGAGACCCAGTACTTC. This chain joins TRBV5-8 and TRBJ2-5; no clear D gene. In germline, CDR1 is SGHTS, CDR2 YDEGEE. The CDR3 runs to 13 residues. V lost 2 bases and J lost 2, with 7 bases in between.

This clonotype was detected ten times or more. V is TRBV6-6 and J is TRBJ2-5; 15 bases match TRBD2. Trimming at V came to 5 bases and at J to 2 bases, leaving 3 bases not matched to a gene. The CDR3 length is 16 residues. The germline gives CDR1 MNHNY, CDR2 SVGAGI (reference sequence). The CDR3 sequence: CASSPGLAGGQETQYF. DNA for the CDR3: TGTGCCAGCAGTCCGGGACTAGCGGGGGGTCAAGAGACCCAGTACTTC.

This clonotype is termed medium-sized (0.01 to 0.1%). The chain uses TRBV6-5 and TRBJ1-1; the D is unclear. The CDR3 loop spans 13 amino acids. From germline, CDR1 is MNHEY and CDR2 SVGAGI. The V end lost 0 bases, the J end lost 3 bases, and 5 bases lay between the germline ends. The CDR3: CASSYSRDTEAFF. The CDR3 nucleotides read TGTGCCAGCAGTTACTCGAGGGACACTGAAGCTTTCTTT.

Many counts were recorded for this clonotype. The chain recombines TRBV5-6 with TRBJ2-5; tentatively, D is TRBD2 (5 bases). Germline V gene sequence: CDR1 SGHDT, CDR2 YYEEEE. The V gene lost 2 bases and the J gene lost 5 bases, with 10 bases spanning the gap. This CDR3 region has 13 residues. The CDR3 DNA reads as TGTGCCAGCAGCTTCGGGAACGGGGAGACCCAGTACTTC. Protein: CASSFGNGETQYF.

Comment on this clonotype: A far larger clone differs by one base, so this is likely a read error. The chain employs TRBV6-1 and TRBJ2-1, with unresolved D. In germline, CDR1 is MNHNS, CDR2 SASEGT. Deletions cut 4 bases from V and 10 bases from J, with 20 bases between. The CDR3 sequence is 15 residues long. CDR3 coding DNA: TGTGCCAGCAGTGTAGCCCTGTCGAGCTCCTACGAGCAGTTCTTC. Translated: CASSVALSSSYEQFF.

This clonotype was recorded at least ten times. The CDR3 spells CASSLISERTLTDTQYF. CDR3 DNA sequence: TGTGCCAGCAGCTTAATTTCGGAGCGGACCCTCACAGATACGCAGTATTTT. This chain links TRBV11-2 with TRBJ2-3; TRBD2 might be the D (5 bases). Germline loops: CDR1 SGHAT, CDR2 FQNNGV. V lost 2 bases and J lost 2, with 17 bases in between. The CDR3 sequence is 17 residues long.

Remarks on this clonotype: With a far larger clone one base away, a read error is the likely cause. The chain is built from TRBV3-1 and TRBJ2-1, with 8 bases lining up with TRBD2. The CDR3 contains 14 residues. V shed 4 bases, J shed 10 bases, and the junction held 9 bases outside the gene matches. Germline V CDR1 and CDR2: LGHDT, YNNKEL (reference sequence). CDR3 nucleotide sequence: TGTGCCAGCAGCCCGGGGGGGTACTCCTACGAGCAGTTCTTC. This codes for CASSPGGYSYEQFF.

This clonotype was detected many times. Written as DNA, the CDR3 is TGTGCCAGCAGTTCAGGCGGGGGATCCGTAGAGACCCAGTACTTC. It specifies CASSSGGGSVETQYF. The rearrangement links TRBV6-2 or TRBV6-3 to TRBJ2-5, with 7 bases that match TRBD2. The germline V gene has CDR1 MNHEY and CDR2 SVGEGT. J lost 4 bases, V lost 4 bases, and 9 bases had no gene match. The CDR3 consists of 15 residues.

This clonotype has ten or more counts. The chain recombines TRBV14 with TRBJ2-1, with 8 bases matching TRBD1. CDR3 length: 14 amino acids. Germline trimming cut 4 bases from V and 5 bases from J; bases unmatched to any gene: 4. The germline CDR1 and CDR2 sequences are SGHDN and FVKESK. The CDR3 nucleotides are TGTGCCAGCAGCCTAAACAGGGGGGACAATGAGCAGTTCTTC. Amino acids: CASSLNRGDNEQFF.

This clonotype was seen many times. The CDR3 bases are TGTGCCAGTAGGACAGCGGGGAACACCGGGGAGCTGTTTTTT. It specifies CASRTAGNTGELFF. J is TRBJ2-2 and V is TRBV19; perhaps TRBD2 as D (6 bases). Trimming stripped 6 bases from V and 1 base from J, with 9 bases between. This CDR3 is 14 amino acids long. Germline V gene sequence: CDR1 LNHDA, CDR2 SQIVND (reference sequence). Together with reference TRBV19 and TRBJ2-2, the CDR3 gives the full variable domain: DGGITQSPKYLFRKEGQNVTLSCEQNLNHDAMYWYRQDPGQGLRLIYYSQIVNDFQKGDIAEGYSVSREKKESFPLTVTSAQKNPTAFYLCASRTAGNTGELFFGEGSRLTVL.